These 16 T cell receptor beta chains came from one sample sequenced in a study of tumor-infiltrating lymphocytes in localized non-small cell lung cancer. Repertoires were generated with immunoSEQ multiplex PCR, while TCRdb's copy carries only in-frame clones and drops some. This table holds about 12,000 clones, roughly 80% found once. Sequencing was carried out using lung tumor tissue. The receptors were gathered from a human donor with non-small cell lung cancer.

CDR3 DNA sequence: TGTGCCAGCAGCTTTTCCTTAGCCAAAAACATTCAGTACTTC. Its translation: CASSFSLAKNIQYF. The J gene is TRBJ2-4, the V gene TRBV5-6; no reliable D call. Between the trimmed V and J ends, which lost 2 bases and 0 bases, there was a span of 6 bases. Germline loops: CDR1 SGHDT, CDR2 YYEEEE. The CDR3 covers 14 residues. Looking up the rest from reference TRBV5-6 and TRBJ2-4 gives the full variable domain: DAGVTQSPTHLIKTRGQQVTLRCSPKSGHDTVSWYQQALGQGPQFIFQYYEEEERQRGNFPDRFSGHQFPNYSSELNVNALLLGDSALYLCASSFSLAKNIQYFGAGTRLSVL.

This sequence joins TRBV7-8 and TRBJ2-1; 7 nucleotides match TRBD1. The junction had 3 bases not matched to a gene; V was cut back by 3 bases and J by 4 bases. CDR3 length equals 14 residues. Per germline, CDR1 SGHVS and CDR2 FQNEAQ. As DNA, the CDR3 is TGTGCCAGCAGCTTTGGGACAGATTACAATGAGCAGTTCTTC. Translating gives CASSFGTDYNEQFF.

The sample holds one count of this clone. Here the CDR3 DNA reads TGTGCCAGCAGTTACCTATTCGAGCAGTACTTC. This gives the protein CASSYLFEQYF. The chain carries TRBV6-5 and TRBJ2-7; D is ambiguous. Trimming removed 2 bases at V and 6 bases at J, with 5 bases between. The CDR3 has 11 residues. Germline V gene data show CDR1 as MNHEY and CDR2 as SVGAGI.

In DNA form, the CDR3 reads TGTGCCAGCAGTTACAGCTTTCAGGGGGAGGATACGCAGTATTTT. Translating gives CASSYSFQGEDTQYF. V usage is TRBV6-5 and J usage is TRBJ2-3; 7 bases agree with TRBD1. Germline-derived CDR1 and CDR2 are MNHEY and SVGAGI. Trimming took 2 bases from V and 6 from J; bases not matched to a gene: 8. The CDR3 is 15 amino acids.

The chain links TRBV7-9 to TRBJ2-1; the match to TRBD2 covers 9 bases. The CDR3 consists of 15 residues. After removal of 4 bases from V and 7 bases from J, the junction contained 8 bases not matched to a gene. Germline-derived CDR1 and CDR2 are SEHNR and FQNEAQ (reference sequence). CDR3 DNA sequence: TGTGCCAGCAGCTACTCTAGCGGGGTATTGAATGAGCAGTTCTTC. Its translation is CASSYSSGVLNEQFF. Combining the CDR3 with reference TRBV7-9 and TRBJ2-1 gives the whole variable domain DTGVSQNPRHKITKRGQNVTFRCDPISEHNRLYWYRQTLGQGPEFLTYFQNEAQLEKSRLLSDRFSAERPKGSFSTLEIQRTEQGDSAMYLCASSYSSGVLNEQFFGPGTRLTVL.

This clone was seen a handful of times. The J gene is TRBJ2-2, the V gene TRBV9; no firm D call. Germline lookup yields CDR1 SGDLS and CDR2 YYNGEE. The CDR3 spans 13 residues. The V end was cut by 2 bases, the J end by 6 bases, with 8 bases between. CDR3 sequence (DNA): TGTGCCAGCAGCGTTGGGTCCGCCGGGGAGCTGTTTTTT. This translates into CASSVGSAGELFF.

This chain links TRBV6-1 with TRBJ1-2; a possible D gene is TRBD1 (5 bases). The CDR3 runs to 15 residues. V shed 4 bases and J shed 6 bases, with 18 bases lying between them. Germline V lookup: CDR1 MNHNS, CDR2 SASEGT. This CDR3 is CASSVTGLHLDGYTF. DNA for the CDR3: TGTGCCAGCAGTGTTACGGGGCTGCATTTGGATGGCTACACCTTC.

CDR3 protein: CASSVGDHAGNTEAFF. DNA of the CDR3: TGTGCCAGCAGCGTAGGGGACCACGCCGGAAACACTGAAGCTTTCTTT. V gene TRBV9 combines with J gene TRBJ1-1, with TRBD1 as a possible D gene (5 bases). The CDR3 totals 16 residues. Trimming pared 0 bases from V and 2 bases from J, leaving 14 bases between. CDR1 is SGDLS and CDR2 is YYNGEE in the germline V gene.

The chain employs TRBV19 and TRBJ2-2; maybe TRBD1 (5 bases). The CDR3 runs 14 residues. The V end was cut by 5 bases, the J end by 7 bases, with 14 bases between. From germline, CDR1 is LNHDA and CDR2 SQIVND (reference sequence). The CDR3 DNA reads TGTGCCAGTAGTCGACTGACAGTAGGCGGGGAGCTGTTTTTT. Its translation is CASSRLTVGGELFF.

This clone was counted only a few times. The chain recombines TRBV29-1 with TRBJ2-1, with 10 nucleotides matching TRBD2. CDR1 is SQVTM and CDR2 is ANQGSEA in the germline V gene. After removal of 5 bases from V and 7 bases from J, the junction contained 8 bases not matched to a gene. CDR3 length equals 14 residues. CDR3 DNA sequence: TGCAGCGTTTCCGGACTAGCGGTGGGTAATGAGCAGTTCTTC. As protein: CSVSGLAVGNEQFF.

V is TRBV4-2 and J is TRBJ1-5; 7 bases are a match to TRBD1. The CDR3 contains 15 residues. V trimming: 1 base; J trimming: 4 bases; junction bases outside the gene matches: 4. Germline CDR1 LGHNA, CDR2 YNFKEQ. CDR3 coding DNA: TGTGCCAGCAGCCAAGGGACAGGTCTAAATCAGCCCCAGCATTTT. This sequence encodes CASSQGTGLNQPQHF.

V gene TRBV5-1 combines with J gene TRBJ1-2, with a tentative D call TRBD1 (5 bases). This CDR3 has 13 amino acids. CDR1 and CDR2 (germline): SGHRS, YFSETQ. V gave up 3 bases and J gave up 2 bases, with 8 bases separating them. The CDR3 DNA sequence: TGCGCCAGCAGCTCGGACATCAACTATGGCTACACCTTC. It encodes CASSSDINYGYTF.

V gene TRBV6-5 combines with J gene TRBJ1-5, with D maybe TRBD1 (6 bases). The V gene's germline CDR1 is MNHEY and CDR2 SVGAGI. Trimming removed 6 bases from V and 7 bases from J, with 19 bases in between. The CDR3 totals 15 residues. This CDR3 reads CASSLRGGFSQPQHF. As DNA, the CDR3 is TGTGCCAGCAGCCTGAGGGGGGGTTTCAGCCAGCCCCAGCATTTT.

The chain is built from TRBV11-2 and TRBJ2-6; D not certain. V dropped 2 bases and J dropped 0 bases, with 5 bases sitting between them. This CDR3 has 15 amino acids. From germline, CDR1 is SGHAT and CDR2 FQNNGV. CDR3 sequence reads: CASSLRHSGANVLTF. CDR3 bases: TGTGCCAGCAGCTTACGTCACTCTGGGGCCAACGTCCTGACTTTC. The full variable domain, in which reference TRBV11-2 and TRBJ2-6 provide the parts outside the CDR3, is EAGVAQSPRYKIIEKRQSVAFWCNPISGHATLYWYQQILGQGPKLLIQFQNNGVVDDSQLPKDRFSAERLKGVDSTLKIQPAKLEDSAVYLCASSLRHSGANVLTFGAGSRLTVL.

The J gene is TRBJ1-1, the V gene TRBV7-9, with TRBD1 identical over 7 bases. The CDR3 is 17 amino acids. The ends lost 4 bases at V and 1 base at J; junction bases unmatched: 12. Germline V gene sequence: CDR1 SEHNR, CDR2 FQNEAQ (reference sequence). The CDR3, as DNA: TGTGCCAGCAGCTCCGCCGGGACAGTCGGATCGAACACTGAAGCTTTCTTT. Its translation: CASSSAGTVGSNTEAFF. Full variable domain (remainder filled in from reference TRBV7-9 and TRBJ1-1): DTGVSQNPRHKITKRGQNVTFRCDPISEHNRLYWYRQTLGQGPEFLTYFQNEAQLEKSRLLSDRFSAERPKGSFSTLEIQRTEQGDSAMYLCASSSAGTVGSNTEAFFGQGTRLTVV.

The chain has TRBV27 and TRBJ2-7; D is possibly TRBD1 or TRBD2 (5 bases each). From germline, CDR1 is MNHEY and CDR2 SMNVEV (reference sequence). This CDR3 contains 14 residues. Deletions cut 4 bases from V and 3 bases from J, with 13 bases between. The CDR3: CASSSSTDYYEQYF. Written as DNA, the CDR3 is TGTGCCAGCAGTTCCTCGACAGACTACTACGAGCAGTACTTC.